Shown below are 12 T cell receptor beta chains from a single sample sequenced in a study of blood T cell repertoires in COVID-19. Generated by immunoSEQ multiplex PCR, the TCRdb table keeps only in-frame clones and is missing some. This table has under 250,000 clones, roughly 80% appearing once. The sequenced sample consisted of PBMCs or T cells enriched from blood (not recorded which). Every receptor here comes from a woman aged 45-60 years who had been exposed to COVID-19.

The rearrangement links TRBV3-1 (or the pseudogene TRBV3-2) to TRBJ1-1; 7 bases map to TRBD1. The J segment lost 1 base and the V segment lost 5 bases, leaving 1 base of the junction unmatched. CDR1 LGHDT and CDR2 YNNKEL come from the germline V gene (reference sequence). CDR3 size: 13 residues. The CDR3 sequence: CASSNRGNTEAFF. The CDR3 DNA reads TGTGCCAGCAGCAACAGGGGGAACACTGAAGCTTTCTTT.

This rearrangement joins TRBV7-2 to TRBJ2-2; 8 nucleotides align to TRBD2. Germline-derived CDR1 and CDR2 are SGHTA and FQGNSA. V shed 2 bases, J shed 8 bases, and the junction held 13 bases outside the gene matches. The length of the CDR3 is 17 residues. CDR3 sequence reads: CASSLRGLGLTRGELFF. CDR3 coding DNA: TGTGCCAGCAGCTTAAGGGGACTAGGACTTACCAGGGGGGAGCTGTTTTTT.

The chain has TRBV4-1 and TRBJ2-7, with 8 positions matching TRBD1. With V trimmed by 4 bases and J by 3 bases, 11 bases remained unmatched. In germline, CDR1 is MGHRA, CDR2 YSYEKL. The CDR3 is 16 amino acids. The CDR3 DNA follows: TGCGCCAGCAGCCTCGCGTTAGGACAGGGTAGCTACGAGCAGTACTTC. Amino acid sequence: CASSLALGQGSYEQYF.

This sequence joins TRBV12-3 or TRBV12-4 and TRBJ1-3; 8 nucleotides line up with TRBD1. With V trimmed by 3 bases and J by 10 bases, 2 bases remained unmatched. The CDR3 contains 12 residues. Written as DNA, the CDR3 is TGTGCCAGCAGTTTCGGACAGGGAACCATATATTTT. Protein: CASSFGQGTIYF.

V usage is TRBV27 and J usage is TRBJ1-1, with TRBD1 matching over 9 bases. The CDR3 runs 15 residues. V lost 6 bases and J lost 4; bases outside the gene matches: 9. Germline V gives CDR1 MNHEY, CDR2 SMNVEV (reference sequence). This CDR3 is CASRRTGTGPTEAFF. Written as DNA, the CDR3 is TGTGCCAGCAGGCGCACCGGGACAGGGCCCACTGAAGCTTTCTTT.

The rearrangement links TRBV7-2 to TRBJ1-1; D is perhaps TRBD1 (5 bases). V was shortened by 2 bases and J by 6 bases, with 13 bases between the two germline ends. The length of the CDR3 is 14 residues. Germline V CDR1 and CDR2: SGHTA, FQGNSA. The CDR3 coding sequence is TGTGCCAGCAGCTTAAGGGGCAGTAGACCTGAAGCTTTCTTT. Protein: CASSLRGSRPEAFF.

CDR3 in amino acids: CASSDVRTGNSPLHF. The CDR3 DNA follows: TGTGCCAGCAGTGATGTAAGGACAGGCAATTCACCCCTCCACTTT. V gene TRBV6-1 combines with J gene TRBJ1-6; TRBD1 matches at 7 bases. The CDR3 is made up of 15 amino acids. Germline lookup yields CDR1 MNHNS and CDR2 SASEGT. V trimming: 3 bases; J trimming: 7 bases; junction bases outside the gene matches: 6.

The genes are TRBV7-2 and TRBJ1-4; 7 positions agree with TRBD1. Germline CDR1 is SGHTA and CDR2 is FQGNSA. The J segment lost 7 bases and the V segment lost 2 bases, leaving 4 bases of the junction unmatched. The CDR3 has 14 residues. CDR3 amino acids: CASSLTYRGEKLFF. CDR3 nucleotides: TGTGCCAGCAGCTTAACCTACAGGGGTGAAAAACTGTTTTTT.

The chain combines TRBV11-2 with TRBJ2-7; 9 bases map to TRBD2. In germline, CDR1 is SGHAT, CDR2 FQNNGV. With V trimmed by 5 bases and J by 5 bases, 7 bases remained unmatched. The CDR3 consists of 14 residues. This chain's CDR3 is CASSPPLAGNEQYF. CDR3 nucleotide sequence: TGTGCCAGCAGCCCACCCCTAGCGGGGAACGAGCAGTACTTC.

CDR3 sequence: CASSQFSTGSGYTF. CDR3 sequence (DNA): TGTGCCAGCAGTCAGTTTTCGACAGGGAGTGGCTACACCTTC. This rearrangement joins TRBV6-5 to TRBJ1-2; 7 bases map to TRBD1. Germline CDR1 and CDR2: MNHEY and SVGAGI. V lost 5 bases and J lost 7; bases outside the gene matches: 10. CDR3 length equals 14 residues.

The chain recombines TRBV7-8 with TRBJ1-5; TRBD1 might be the D (6 bases). Germline V CDR1 and CDR2: SGHVS, FQNEAQ. V lost 1 base to trimming and J lost 7 bases, with 14 bases between them. The CDR3 runs 15 residues. The CDR3: CASSLERGTAQPQHF. CDR3 bases: TGTGCCAGCAGCTTAGAAAGGGGGACGGCGCAGCCCCAGCATTTT.

V and J are TRBV18 and TRBJ2-5; D is undetermined. The CDR3 covers 13 residues. CDR1 KGHSH and CDR2 LQKENI come from the germline V gene. Trimming took 2 bases from V and 1 from J, leaving 5 bases between them. CDR3 sequence reads: CASSPGVQETQYF. The DNA for the CDR3 is TGTGCCAGCTCACCAGGAGTCCAAGAGACCCAGTACTTC.